The clone carrying this TCR beta chain was seen only a few times. Its antigen remains unidentified. The data were obtained in a study of OX40 agonist ivuxolimab in advanced cancers. As for the study in general: Earlier treatment with anti-PD-1, anti-PD-L1 or anti-CTLA-4 was permitted, and 30% to 40% had received some.

Clones were sequenced by immunoSEQ multiplex PCR, and TCRdb holds only the in-frame ones, with some missing. Among some 49,000 clones, around 85% were seen once, and the ten largest hold around 21%. Findings and limits, study-wide: Partial responders receiving 0.1-3.0 mg/kg showed among the lowest clonal expansion. The mean number of expanded clones was higher in CD8+ T cells than in CD4+.

V lost 8 bases, J lost 4 bases, and 12 bases lay in between. The CDR3 length is 14 residues. Germline V gene lookup returns CDR1 MNHNY and CDR2 SVGAGI (reference sequence). Sample: CD4+ or CD8+ T cells sorted from blood, taken in a trial of the OX40 agonist ivuxolimab. This clonotype was sampled from an adult with an advanced solid tumor such as melanoma, head and neck, liver or kidney cancer. The V and J genes are TRBV6-6 and TRBJ1-6; D ambiguous. DNA of the CDR3: TGTGCCAGCTCCCAGAGTCTTTATAATTCACCCCTCCACTTT. It codes for CASSQSLYNSPLHF.